Sequencing of this T cell receptor beta chain was carried out in a study of T cell repertoires in cytomegalovirus infection (dated by TCRdb to the late 2010s). At the level of the whole study: Donor HLA type was relevant to the analysis, as public TCR beta signatures indicated carriage of CMV infection together with the matching HLA type. Broad study findings and their caveats: The ex vivo response was dominated by HLA-C-restricted CMV-specific TCR beta clonotypes, which also provided the single most frequent clonotype in two of eight donors. Carriers of CMV infection plus the relevant HLA type were discriminated by the cumulative frequency of public TCR beta family members in the study cohort and in an independent approximately 360-donor cohort.

This clonotype showed up many times. Its recognized antigen is unknown. No base-level quality is on record; no much larger clone is a single base apart. The run used an Illumina HiSeq 1500. TCRdb took the public reads, trimmed them with fastp at Q25, ran MiXCR for clone calling and kept in-frame beta chains. Every entry covers one CDR3 protein and lists the most common genes and DNA from its rows. The sample has about 190,000 distinct CDR3 sequences on record, under 30% of them singletons. Jointly, the top ten make up 31% of the sample. Sequenced material: PBMCs. This receptor was taken from a human donor in good health (CMV status not recorded). Some clones in this sample may be carry-over from other donors' samples.

This receptor carries the CDR3 CASTSSGFYTDTQYF. The nucleotide sequence is TGTGCCAGCACCTCATCGGGATTTTACACAGATACGCAGTATTTT. The chain employs TRBV9 and TRBJ2-3; a weak D assignment points to TRBD2 (5 bases agree). The CDR3 covers 15 residues, taking in both the cysteine and the phenylalanine. The entry retains the CDR3 DNA only, 45 bases that are in frame from base 1. V lost 6 bases and J lost 2 bases; the stretch between them is 16 bases long. For CDR1 and CDR2, the germline V gene lists SGDLS and YYNGEE.